This TCR beta chain was retrieved from a study of blood T cells in healthy people across ages. Study observations and caveats: Unknown CMV status may confound age-related changes in expanded clones.

The authors ran a second PCR of 7 to 11 cycles using a sample-barcoded 5' primer and a J-beta primer mix. TCRdb re-called the 5' RACE reads with MiXCR, one entry per CDR3 protein. Counted here are hundreds of thousands of distinct CDR3 sequences, less than 80% occurring once; the ten biggest clones make up 28%. The ends were cut back, 5 bases at V and 8 bases at J, with 21 bases in the middle. This CDR3 has 15 residues. Notes on this clonotype: Its antigen is still unknown.

The individuals who served as donors were healthy Caucasians living in Russia, aged about 6 to 95. This sequence was found in a man aged 25 to 45 in good health. Sample: blood. This chain joins TRBV12-3 or TRBV12-4 and TRBJ1-2, with unresolved D. The CDR3 is CASSNTPVSRGGYTF. CDR3 in DNA: TGTGCCAGCAGTAACACCCCGGTCTCACGAGGAGGCTACACCTTC.